A single T cell receptor beta chain is shown here with its context. Its antigen is still unknown. The read comes to an end 3 residues before the CDR3 does, leaving the germline J gene to fill in the end. The data belong to a study of T cell clonality in common variable immunodeficiency. Study results and limitations: Patient heterogeneity in the CVID cohort limited correlations between repertoire features and clinical complications. Compared with controls, CVID subjects had fewer shared TCRbeta clones.

Using immunoSEQ multiplex PCR, the repertoire was profiled, and TCRdb retains in-frame clones only, with some absent. This repertoire lists tens of thousands of clones without singletons; roughly an eighth sits in the top ten. Trimming stripped 6 bases from V and 7 bases from J, with 15 bases between. The CDR3 length is 14 residues. Germline loops: CDR1 SNHLY, CDR2 FYNNEI. The specimen was peripheral blood mononuclear cells. The chain uses TRBV2 and TRBJ1-4, with a weak D call TRBD1 (5 bases). The sequence was collected from a person aged 18 to 75 in good health. Partial CDR3 DNA: TGTGCCAGCAGCTTGGACGGGCAGGGTGAAAAA. Its translation: CASSLDGQGEK. The complete CDR3 protein is CASSLDGQGEKLFF.